The 14 T cell receptor beta chains in this list originate from one sample, sequenced in a study of Tregs in tolerant kidney transplant recipients. Sequencing was performed with immunoSEQ multiplex PCR; in TCRdb, only in-frame clones are kept and a portion is missing. The sample has approximately 52,000 clones. The specimen was CD4+ T cells from blood, collected before the transplant. These receptors originate from a human donor who received a combined kidney and bone marrow transplant.

Of note for this clone: From the germline J gene comes the end of the CDR3, since the read stops 3 residues before it. The chain combines TRBV7-3 with TRBJ1-1; no clear D. V lost 4 bases, J lost 0 bases, and 9 bases lay in between. Germline V gives CDR1 SGHTA, CDR2 FQGTGA. This CDR3 contains 14 residues. This CDR3 reads CASSSGSVNTEAFF. The CDR3 bases that were read are TGTGCCAGCAGCTCGGGGAGCGTGAACACTGAA.

Notes on this clone: The CDR3 is cut off 3 residues early in the read; its end comes from the germline J gene. The chain joins TRBV20-1 to TRBJ2-5; TRBD2 matches 10 bases. This CDR3 spans 15 amino acids. The germline gives CDR1 DFQATT, CDR2 SNEGSKA (reference sequence). V dropped 3 bases and J dropped 2; count of bases not matched to a gene: 6. This CDR3 reads CSASPGTSAQETQYF. CDR3 bases read: TGCAGTGCTAGTCCCGGGACTAGCGCACAAGAGACC.

Regarding this clone: Read data end 3 residues before the CDR3 end; the end is taken from the germline J gene. The chain couples TRBV14 to TRBJ2-7, with TRBD2 matching over 10 bases. V lost 0 bases and J lost 4; bases outside the gene matches: 3. The germline gives CDR1 SGHDN, CDR2 FVKESK. The length of the CDR3 is 15 residues. CDR3 DNA (partial): TGTGCCAGCAGCCAAGATTCTAGCGGGAGATACGAG. Its translation: CASSQDSSGRYE. In full, the CDR3 reads CASSQDSSGRYEQYF.

Remarks on this clone: Read sequence stops 3 residues before the CDR3 end, and the germline J gene provides the missing end. V and J are TRBV2 and TRBJ2-3, with D possibly matching TRBD1 (7 bases). The germline CDR1 and CDR2 sequences are SNHLY and FYNNEI. Trimming stripped 2 bases from V and 3 bases from J, with 15 bases between. The CDR3 spans 16 residues. The CDR3 is CASSERRRGQTDTQYF. The part of the CDR3 DNA that was read is TGTGCCAGCAGTGAACGGCGGAGGGGGCAGACAGATACG. The entire variable domain, with the rest obtained from reference TRBV2 and TRBJ2-3, is as follows: EPEVTQTPSHQVTQMGQEVILRCVPISNHLYFYWYRQILGQKVEFLVSFYNNEISEKSEIFDDQFSVERPDGSNFTLKIRSTKLEDSAMYFCASSERRRGQTDTQYFGPGTRLTVL.

As for this clone: The read terminates 3 residues before the CDR3 end, so the remaining end is supplied by the germline J gene. The gene calls are TRBV7-3 and TRBJ2-7, with 13 nucleotides matching TRBD2. Germline loops: CDR1 SGHTA, CDR2 FQGTGA. This CDR3 comprises 16 residues. V trimming: 0 bases; J trimming: 5 bases; junction bases outside the gene matches: 4. CDR3 amino acids: CASSLTRTSGSHEQYF. The sequenced CDR3 bases are TGTGCCAGCAGCTTAACCCGGACTAGCGGGAGCCACGAG.

About this clone: The sequence runs out 3 residues before the end of the CDR3; the remainder is reconstructed from the germline J gene. The chain joins TRBV5-1 to TRBJ2-7, with a possible D match to TRBD1 (6 bases). Trimming stripped 0 bases from V and 2 bases from J, with 15 bases between. This CDR3 is 16 amino acids long. Germline CDR1 is SGHRS and CDR2 is YFSETQ. The CDR3: CASSLARRTETYEQYF. Incomplete CDR3 DNA: TGCGCCAGCAGCTTGGCGCGAAGGACAGAGACCTACGAG.

Concerning this clone itself: With the read ending 3 residues before the CDR3 end, the germline J gene is used to fill in that end. The chain combines TRBV20-1 with TRBJ2-5; D remains unclear. V gave up 7 bases and J gave up 2 bases, with 11 bases separating them. This CDR3 spans 12 amino acids. Germline values: CDR1 DFQATT, CDR2 SNEGSKA (reference sequence). CDR3 sequence: CSVKGIQETQYF. The DNA read from the CDR3 is TGCAGTGTTAAGGGTATTCAAGAGACC.

Comments on this clone: The read terminates 3 residues before the CDR3 end, so the remaining end is supplied by the germline J gene. V and J are TRBV20-1 and TRBJ1-4; TRBD1 matches at 11 bases. The length of the CDR3 is 13 residues. V trimming: 6 bases; J trimming: 10 bases; junction bases outside the gene matches: 7. Per germline, CDR1 DFQATT and CDR2 SNEGSKA (reference sequence). The part of the CDR3 DNA that was read is TGCAGTGCACCGGACAGGGGGCAGGGAAAA. Protein: CSAPDRGQGK. The full CDR3 reads CSAPDRGQGKLFF.

Concerning this clone: The CDR3 end falls 3 residues outside the read, so it is completed with the germline J gene. The V and J genes are TRBV2 and TRBJ2-1; TRBD2 matches at 10 bases. Per germline, CDR1 SNHLY and CDR2 FYNNEI. The CDR3 is 16 residues long. The junction had 9 bases not matched to a gene; V was cut back by 1 base and J by 9 bases. This CDR3 is CASSEEREGPSVEQFF. The sequenced CDR3 bases are TGTGCCAGCAGTGAAGAGCGGGAGGGCCCCTCGGTTGAG. Full variable domain (rest looked up from reference TRBV2 and TRBJ2-1): EPEVTQTPSHQVTQMGQEVILRCVPISNHLYFYWYRQILGQKVEFLVSFYNNEISEKSEIFDDQFSVERPDGSNFTLKIRSTKLEDSAMYFCASSEEREGPSVEQFFGPGTRLTVL.

Concerning this clone: The read stops 3 residues short of the end of the CDR3; the missing end is completed from the germline J gene. The rearrangement links TRBV6-2 or TRBV6-3 to TRBJ1-2; TRBD1 matches 11 bases. The CDR3 contains 15 residues. The germline V gene has CDR1 MNHEY and CDR2 SVGEGT. The V gene end was trimmed by 10 bases and the J gene end by 1 base; junction bases not matched to a gene: 8. CDR3 DNA, as far as it was read: TGTGCCACCGGACAGGGGGCCGGTGGTAACTATGGC. It specifies CATGQGAGGNYG. The full CDR3 reads CATGQGAGGNYGYTF.

As concerns this clone: The read is 3 residues too short to cover the CDR3 end, so that end is filled in from the germline J gene. This chain uses TRBV19 with TRBJ1-2; TRBD1 might be the D (5 bases). The CDR3 runs 15 residues. The germline V and J ends were trimmed by 8 bases and 5 bases, with 21 bases remaining between them. Germline lookup yields CDR1 LNHDA and CDR2 SQIVND (reference sequence). The CDR3 protein is CASDLTHRRGYGYTF. CDR3 DNA, as far as it was read: TGTGCCAGTGACCTGACTCATCGGAGGGGATATGGC. Together with reference TRBV19 and TRBJ1-2, the CDR3 gives the full variable domain: DGGITQSPKYLFRKEGQNVTLSCEQNLNHDAMYWYRQDPGQGLRLIYYSQIVNDFQKGDIAEGYSVSREKKESFPLTVTSAQKNPTAFYLCASDLTHRRGYGYTFGSGTRLTVV.

About this clone itself: The CDR3 end lies 3 residues beyond the end of the read and is filled in from the germline J gene. The chain recombines TRBV7-3 with TRBJ2-2, with TRBD1 identical over 12 bases. Germline values: CDR1 SGHTA, CDR2 FQGTGA. CDR3 length: 16 residues. V lost 3 bases to trimming and J lost 6 bases; unmatched junction nucleotides: 5. CDR3 DNA (partial): TGTGCCAGCAGCTTGATGGGACAGGGGGCGGCCGGGGAG. Amino acids: CASSLMGQGAAGE. Given in full, the CDR3 is CASSLMGQGAAGELFF.

In regard to this clone: The missing CDR3 end, 3 residues past where the read stops, is filled in from the germline J gene. The chain recombines TRBV19 with TRBJ1-2; no definite D call. V lost 1 base and J lost 0, with 15 bases in between. CDR1 and CDR2 from the germline V gene are LNHDA and SQIVND (reference sequence). The length of the CDR3 is 17 residues. The CDR3 spells CASSIGGAALANYGYTF. The CDR3 DNA, read in part, is TGTGCCAGTAGTATAGGAGGCGCGGCGTTAGCTAACTATGGC.

Concerning this clone itself: The read falls 3 residues short of the CDR3 end, and the missing part is taken from the germline J gene. The V call is TRBV10-3, the J call TRBJ1-1, with a possible D match to TRBD1 (5 bases). CDR1 is ENHRY, CDR2 SYGVKD, per germline. Trimming shortened V by 6 bases and J by 3 bases, and 14 bases separated the two germline ends. The CDR3 totals 14 residues. CDR3 DNA (partial): TGTGCCATCAGCCGGGGGAGGGAGGACACTGAA. Translation gives CAISRGREDTE. The full CDR3 reads CAISRGREDTEAFF.